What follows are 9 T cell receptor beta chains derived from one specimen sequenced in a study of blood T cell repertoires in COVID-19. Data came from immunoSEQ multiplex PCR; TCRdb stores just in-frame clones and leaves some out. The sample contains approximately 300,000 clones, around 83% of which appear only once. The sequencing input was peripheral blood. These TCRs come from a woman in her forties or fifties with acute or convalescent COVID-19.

The CDR3 loop reads CASSQEGAPNEKLFF. The CDR3 DNA sequence: TGCGCCAGCAGCCAAGAGGGGGCCCCTAATGAAAAACTGTTTTTT. The chain uses TRBV4-1 and TRBJ1-4; D might be TRBD1 (6 bases). The CDR3 is made up of 15 amino acids. Trimming removed 0 bases at V and 3 bases at J, with 8 bases between. The germline V gene encodes CDR1 MGHRA and CDR2 YSYEKL.

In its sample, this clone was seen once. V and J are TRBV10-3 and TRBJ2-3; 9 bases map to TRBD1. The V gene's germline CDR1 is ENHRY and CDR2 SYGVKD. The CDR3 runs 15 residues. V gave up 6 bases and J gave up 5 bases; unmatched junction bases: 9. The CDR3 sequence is CAISGQGRGGDTQYF. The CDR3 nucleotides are TGTGCCATCAGCGGACAGGGGAGAGGGGGAGATACGCAGTATTTT.

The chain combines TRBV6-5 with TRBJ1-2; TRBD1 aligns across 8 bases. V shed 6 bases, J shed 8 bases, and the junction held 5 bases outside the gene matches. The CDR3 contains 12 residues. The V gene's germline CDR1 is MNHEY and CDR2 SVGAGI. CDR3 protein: CASSRTGLGYTF. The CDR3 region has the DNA TGTGCCAGCAGCCGGACAGGGTTAGGCTACACCTTC.

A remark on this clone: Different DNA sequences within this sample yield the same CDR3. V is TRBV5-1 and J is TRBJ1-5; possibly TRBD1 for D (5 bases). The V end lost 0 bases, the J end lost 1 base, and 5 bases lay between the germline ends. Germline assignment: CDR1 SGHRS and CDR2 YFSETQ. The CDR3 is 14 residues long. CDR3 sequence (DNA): TGCGCCAGCAGCTTGGGACAGAGCAATCAGCCCCAGCATTTT. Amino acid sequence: CASSLGQSNQPQHF.

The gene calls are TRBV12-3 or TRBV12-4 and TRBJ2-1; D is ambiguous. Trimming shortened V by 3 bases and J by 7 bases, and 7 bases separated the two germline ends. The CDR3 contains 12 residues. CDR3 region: CASSFRGNEQFF. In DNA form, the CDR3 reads TGTGCCAGCAGTTTTCGCGGTAATGAGCAGTTCTTC.

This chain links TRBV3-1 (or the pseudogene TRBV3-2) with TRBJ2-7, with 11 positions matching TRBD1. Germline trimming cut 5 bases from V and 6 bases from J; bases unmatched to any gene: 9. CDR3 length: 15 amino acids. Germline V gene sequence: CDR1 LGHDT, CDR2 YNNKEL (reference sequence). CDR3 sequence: CASSKNPGQGGEQYV. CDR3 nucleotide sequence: TGTGCCAGCAGCAAGAATCCGGGACAGGGGGGCGAGCAGTACGTC.

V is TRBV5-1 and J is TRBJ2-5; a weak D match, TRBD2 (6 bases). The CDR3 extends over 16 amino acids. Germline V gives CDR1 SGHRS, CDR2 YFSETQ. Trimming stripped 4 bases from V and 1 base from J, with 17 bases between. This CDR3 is CASSNLRGRFQETQYF. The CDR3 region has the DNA TGCGCCAGCAGCAATCTACGAGGGAGGTTCCAAGAGACCCAGTACTTC.

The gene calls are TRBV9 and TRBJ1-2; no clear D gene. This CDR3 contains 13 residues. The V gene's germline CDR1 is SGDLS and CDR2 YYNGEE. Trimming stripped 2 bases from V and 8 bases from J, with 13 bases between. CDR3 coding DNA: TGTGCCAGCAGCGTGTTAGGAGGGAACGGCTACACCTTC. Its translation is CASSVLGGNGYTF.

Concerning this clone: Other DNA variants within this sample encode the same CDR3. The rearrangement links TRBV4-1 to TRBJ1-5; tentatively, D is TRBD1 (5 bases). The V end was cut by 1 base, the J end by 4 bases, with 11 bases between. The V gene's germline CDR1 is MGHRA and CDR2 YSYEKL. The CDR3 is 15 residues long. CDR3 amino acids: CASSQGGGGNQPQHF. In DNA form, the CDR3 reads TGCGCCAGCAGCCAAGGCGGGGGGGGAAATCAGCCCCAGCATTTT.